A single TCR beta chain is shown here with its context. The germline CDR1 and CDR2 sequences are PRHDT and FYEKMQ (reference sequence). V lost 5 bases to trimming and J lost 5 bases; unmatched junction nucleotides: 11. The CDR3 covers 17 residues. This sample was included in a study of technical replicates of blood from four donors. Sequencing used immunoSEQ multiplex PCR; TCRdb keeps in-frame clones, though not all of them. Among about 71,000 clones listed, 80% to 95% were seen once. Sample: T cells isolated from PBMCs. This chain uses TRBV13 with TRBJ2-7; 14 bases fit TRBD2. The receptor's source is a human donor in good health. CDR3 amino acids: CASSGGLAGVFDNEQYF. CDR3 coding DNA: TGTGCCAGCAGCGGGGGACTAGCGGGAGTGTTCGACAACGAGCAGTACTTC.